This T cell receptor beta chain was found in a study of shared clonotypes between healthy human individuals. General observations from the study: A generally larger estimated richness was seen in naive subsets than in memory subsets.

This clone was recorded once. The target antigen is unknown. The CDR3 runs 14 residues. The germline CDR1 and CDR2 sequences are LNHDA and SQIVND (reference sequence). V lost 4 bases, J lost 8 bases, and 10 bases stayed unmatched. Genomic DNA of each subset was evenly split across several immunoSEQ plates. Per the authors' pipeline: ImmunoSEQ supplied junction-only sequences lacking quality scores, so filtering was different. Only in-frame clones appear in the TCRdb table, and some are missing; sequencing was by immunoSEQ multiplex PCR. The V and J calls and clone size are taken from that table; D and trimming were inferred from the DNA. Among more than 2 million clones, approximately 94% were seen once, and the ten largest hold around 0.13%.

The sequence was collected from a man aged 18 to 29 in good health. V and J are TRBV19 and TRBJ1-2; 7 nucleotides line up with TRBD1. Specimen: naive CD4+ T cells sorted from blood. Subset reported: CD45RA+ positively selected. The CDR3 loop is CASSTGQAWTGYTF. DNA for the CDR3: TGTGCCAGTAGTACCGGACAGGCCTGGACGGGCTACACCTTC.